This T cell receptor (beta chain) was captured in a study of neurological immune-mediated disorders. Study conclusions and caveats: The absence of any CDR3 amino acid sequence shared by expanded clones across subjects suggests that repertoires were private in all groups.

This clonotype has only one observation. As yet, its antigen is unknown. The germline V gene has CDR1 MNHEY and CDR2 SMNVEV (reference sequence). The CDR3 is 15 residues long. V lost 8 bases and J 2 bases, leaving 16 bases between the germline ends. The method for making cDNA was 5'RACE, and it used 10-nucleotide random UMIs. From 15-18 subjects, every sequencing run obtained over 200 million TCR-beta sequences. TCRdb used MiXCR to reprocess the 5' RACE reads, holding one entry per CDR3 protein. The sample records about 44,000 distinct CDR3 sequences, 20% to 25% being singletons. Described time point: technical triplicate 3.

The specimen was PBMCs. The gene calls are TRBV27 and TRBJ1-5, with a possible D match to TRBD1 (6 bases). The TCR originated in a man between 60 and 75 years old with HTLV-1-associated myelopathy (HAM/TSP). In nucleotides, the CDR3 is TGTGCCAGCGGCCCAGGGGCCTGGGGCAATCAGCCCCAGCATTTT. Residues: CASGPGAWGNQPQHF.